The rows below give T cell receptor beta chains drawn from one sample of a study of vaccination and CD4 T cells after COVID-19. TCRdb fed the PCR reads into MiXCR, producing one record per CDR3 protein. In the table there are about 12,000 distinct CDR3 sequences, 50% to 60% of which are singletons. The antigens of these receptors remain unknown. Material for sequencing was CD4+ T cells from blood, cultured in vitro. These receptors all stem from a human donor who had recovered from COVID-19. CDR3s include the opening cysteine and the closing phenylalanine or tryptophan. D genes are given only for firm matches. Rows give clone size only sometimes, using once, few, many, or a class for an expanded clone.

J gene | D gene | clone size | V gene | CDR3 protein | CDR3 DNA
TRBJ1-1 | NA | few | TRBV20-1 | CSAGQFMNTEAFF | TGCAGTGCCGGACAGTTCATGAACACTGAAGCTTTCTTT
TRBJ2-7 | TRBD1 | NA | TRBV7-6 | CASSLDRGPYEQYF | TGTGCCAGCAGCTTAGACAGGGGGCCCTACGAGCAGTACTTC
TRBJ1-6 | TRBD1 | few | TRBV2 | CASSVGQGNSPLHF | TGTGCCAGCAGTGTGGGACAGGGAAATTCACCCCTCCACTTT
TRBJ1-4 | NA | few | TRBV15 | CATSREGRVGEKLFF | TGTGCCACCAGCAGAGAAGGCAGGGTCGGGGAAAAACTGTTTTTT
TRBJ2-2 | NA | NA | TRBV5-1 | CASSLGETSGATVWRYTGELFF | TGCGCCAGCAGCTTGGGGGAAACGTCGGGAGCGACAGTCTGGCGATACACCGGGGAGCTGTTTTTT
TRBJ2-5 | TRBD2 | NA | TRBV6-2/TRBV6-3 | CASSSGEVETQYF | TGTGCCAGCAGTAGCGGGGAAGTGGAGACCCAGTACTTC
TRBJ1-4 | NA | NA | TRBV7-9 | CASSLVQSNEKLFF | TGTGCCAGCAGCTTAGTTCAGTCCAATGAAAAACTGTTTTTT
TRBJ2-1 | NA | few | TRBV6-2/TRBV6-3 | CASSLDRTSTNF | TGTGCCAGCAGCCTGGACCGGACCTCAACCAACTTC
TRBJ1-5 | NA | few | TRBV6-1 | CASSENGWNQPQHF | TGTGCCAGCAGTGAAAACGGCTGGAATCAGCCCCAGCATTTT
TRBJ2-3 | NA | NA | TRBV7-9 | CASSFLPGSTDTQYF | TGTGCCAGCAGCTTCCTACCGGGAAGCACAGATACGCAGTATTTT
TRBJ1-4 | NA | NA | TRBV6-4 | CASTFLGGKLDEKLFF | TGTGCCAGCACTTTCTTAGGCGGGAAGCTGGATGAAAAACTGTTTTTT
TRBJ1-2 | NA | few | TRBV6-2/TRBV6-3 | CASSDPRGGTIYGYTF | TGTGCCAGCAGTGACCCCCGGGGGGGTACTATCTATGGCTACACCTTC
TRBJ2-7 | TRBD1 | few | TRBV10-2 | CASRGQGSHEQYF | TGCGCCAGCAGGGGACAGGGGTCCCACGAGCAGTACTTC
TRBJ2-3 | TRBD1 | NA | TRBV11-2 | CASSYRGAGWDTQYF | TGTGCCAGCAGCTACAGGGGTGCCGGGTGGGATACGCAGTATTTT
TRBJ2-2 | NA | NA | TRBV7-2 | CASSFLGVSVPGELFF | TGTGCCAGCAGCTTTCTGGGCGTTAGTGTTCCCGGGGAGCTGTTTTTT
TRBJ2-2 | TRBD2 | few | TRBV27 | CASRRAGRSNTGELFF | TGTGCCAGCAGGAGAGCGGGGCGGTCGAACACCGGGGAGCTGTTTTTT
TRBJ1-6 | NA | NA | TRBV6-1 | CASRRRVGSPLHF | TGTGCCAGCCGGAGAAGGGTCGGATCACCCCTCCACTTT
TRBJ1-1 | NA | few | TRBV27 | CASRGHTNTEAFF | TGTGCCAGCAGGGGACATACGAACACTGAAGCTTTCTTT
TRBJ2-4 | NA | NA | TRBV12-3/TRBV12-4 | CASSPDGNIQYF | TGTGCCAGCAGTCCTGACGGAAACATTCAGTACTTC
TRBJ2-3 | NA | NA | TRBV20-1 | CSARSDRTDTQYF | TGCAGTGCTAGGTCGGATCGCACAGATACGCAGTATTTT
TRBJ1-5 | NA | NA | TRBV4-1 | CASSPGADSNQPQHF | TGCGCCAGCAGCCCCGGGGCCGATAGCAATCAGCCCCAGCATTTT
TRBJ1-1 | TRBD1 | NA | TRBV6-1 | CASIGQGDTEAFF | TGTGCCAGCATCGGACAGGGGGACACTGAAGCTTTCTTT
TRBJ2-2 | TRBD2 | NA | TRBV29-1 | CSVVAAGGSNAGELFF | TGCAGCGTTGTAGCGGCTGGCGGGAGTAACGCCGGGGAGCTGTTTTTT
TRBJ2-3 | TRBD2 | few | TRBV20-1 | CSAEAGRGGGADTQYF | TGCAGTGCCGAGGCTGGTCGGGGGGGCGGAGCAGATACGCAGTATTTT
TRBJ2-7 | NA | NA | TRBV6-2/TRBV6-3 | CASSYPRVRNTYEQYF | TGTGCCAGCAGTTACCCTCGGGTACGAAATACCTACGAGCAGTACTTC
TRBJ2-7 | TRBD2 | NA | TRBV11-3 | CASSAAGTTSYEQYF | TGTGCCAGCAGCGCAGCCGGGACTACTTCCTACGAGCAGTACTTC
TRBJ2-7 | NA | few | TRBV12-3/TRBV12-4 | CASSFGQTYEQYF | TGTGCCAGCAGTTTTGGGCAGACCTACGAGCAGTACTTC
TRBJ2-4 | NA | few | TRBV21-1 | CASSCWTSGGLAKNIQYF | TGTGCCAGCAGCTGCTGGACTAGCGGGGGCTTAGCCAAAAACATTCAGTACTTC
TRBJ1-2 | NA | NA | TRBV6-2/TRBV6-3 | CASSYSRRPIANYGYTF | TGTGCCAGCAGTTACTCGAGACGGCCGATAGCTAACTATGGCTACACCTTC
TRBJ2-2 | TRBD2 | NA | TRBV7-3 | CASSPGRGGELFF | TGTGCCAGCAGCCCCGGGAGGGGCGGGGAGCTGTTTTTT
TRBJ1-2 | NA | NA | TRBV7-8 | CASSLRVYSNYGYTF | TGTGCCAGCAGCTTACGGGTTTATTCTAACTATGGCTACACCTTC
TRBJ1-4 | NA | NA | TRBV7-2 | CASSLGGNKNEKLFF | TGTGCCAGCAGCTTAGGCGGGAACAAAAATGAAAAACTGTTTTTT
TRBJ1-1 | NA | NA | TRBV9 | CASSVVPMNTEAFF | TGTGCCAGCAGCGTAGTCCCGATGAACACTGAAGCTTTCTTT
TRBJ2-2 | TRBD1 | NA | TRBV25-1 | CASRDRGPVNTGELFF | TGTGCCAGCAGGGACAGGGGCCCCGTGAACACCGGGGAGCTGTTTTTT
TRBJ1-1 | NA | NA | TRBV27 | CASSRYTNTEAFF | TGTGCCAGCAGTCGTTACACGAACACTGAAGCTTTCTTT
TRBJ2-7 | TRBD2 | NA | TRBV20-1 | CSARDRSSAASGHEQYF | TGCAGTGCTAGAGATCGGTCCTCTGCGGCTAGCGGACACGAGCAGTACTTC
TRBJ2-5 | TRBD2 | NA | TRBV5-1 | CASKTPGGAETQYF | TGCGCCAGCAAAACCCCGGGGGGTGCAGAGACCCAGTACTTC
TRBJ1-5 | TRBD1 | NA | TRBV6-1 | CASSRQGFRDQPQHF | TGTGCCAGCAGTCGACAGGGGTTTCGGGATCAGCCCCAGCATTTT
TRBJ2-6 | TRBD2 | NA | TRBV15 | CATSMGLATSPNVLTF | TGTGCCACCAGCATGGGACTAGCGACATCACCCAACGTCCTGACTTTC